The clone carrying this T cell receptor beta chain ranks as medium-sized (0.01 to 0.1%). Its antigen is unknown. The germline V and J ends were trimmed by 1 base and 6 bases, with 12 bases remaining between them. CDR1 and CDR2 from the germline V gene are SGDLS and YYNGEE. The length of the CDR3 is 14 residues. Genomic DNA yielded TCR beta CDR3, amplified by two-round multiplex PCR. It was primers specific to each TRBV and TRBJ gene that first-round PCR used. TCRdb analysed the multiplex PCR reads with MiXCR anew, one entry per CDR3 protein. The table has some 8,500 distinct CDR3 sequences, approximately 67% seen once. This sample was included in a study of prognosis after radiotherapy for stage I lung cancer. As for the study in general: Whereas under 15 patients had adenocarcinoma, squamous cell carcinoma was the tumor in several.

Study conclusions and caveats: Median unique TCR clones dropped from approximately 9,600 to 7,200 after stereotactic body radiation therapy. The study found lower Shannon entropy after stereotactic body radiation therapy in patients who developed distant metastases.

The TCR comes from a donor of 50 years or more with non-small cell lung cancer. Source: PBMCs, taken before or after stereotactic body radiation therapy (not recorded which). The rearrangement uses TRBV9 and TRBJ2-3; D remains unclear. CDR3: CASSVRSMSDTQYF. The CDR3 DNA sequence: TGTGCCAGCAGCGTACGGTCGATGAGCGATACGCAGTATTTT. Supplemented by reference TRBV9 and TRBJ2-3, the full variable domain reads DSGVTQTPKHLITATGQRVTLRCSPRSGDLSVYWYQQSLDQGLQFLIQYYNGEERAKGNILERFSAQQFPDLHSELNLSSLELGDSALYFCASSVRSMSDTQYFGPGTRLTVL.